This passage covers 24 T cell receptor beta chains from one sample sequenced in a study of T cells in Graves' hyperthyroidism and ophthalmopathy. The CDR3 regions of TCR beta were amplified from RNA transcripts. The HTBI primer set drove a first-round RT-PCR of the TCR CDR3. TCRdb passed the multiplex PCR reads through MiXCR, listing each CDR3 protein once. In the table there are hundreds of thousands of distinct CDR3 sequences, around 14% of which are singletons. The sample was blood. These receptors came from a woman under 30 with Graves' hyperthyroidism.

In this sample, this clonotype turned up many times. The chain joins TRBV30 to TRBJ2-3; D may be TRBD2 (6 bases). This CDR3 has 16 amino acids. Germline values: CDR1 GTSNPN, CDR2 SVGIG (reference sequence). The ends were cut back, 3 bases at V and 1 base at J, with 17 bases in the middle. CDR3 coding DNA: TGTGCCTGGAGAAGGGTCGCGGGGCAGGGCACAGATACGCAGTATTTT. This gives the protein CAWRRVAGQGTDTQYF. The full variable domain, with the rest looked up from reference TRBV30 and TRBJ2-3, is SQTIHQWPATLVQPVGSPLSLECTVEGTSNPNLYWYRQAAGRGLQLLFYSVGIGQISSEVPQNLSASRPQDRQFILSSKKLLLSDSGFYLCAWRRVAGQGTDTQYFGPGTRLTVL.

This clonotype was seen at least ten times. The chain links TRBV18 to TRBJ2-4; 7 bases match TRBD2. The junction had 4 bases not matched to a gene; V was cut back by 3 bases and J by 8 bases. This CDR3 is 13 amino acids long. Germline values: CDR1 KGHSH, CDR2 LQKENI. This CDR3 reads CASSPIRGDIQYF. CDR3 nucleotide sequence: TGTGCCAGCTCACCGATCCGGGGGGACATTCAGTACTTC.

The gene calls are TRBV10-1 and TRBJ2-7; 7 positions match TRBD1. Trimming removed 6 bases from V and 3 bases from J; junction bases left unmatched: 14. The V gene's germline CDR1 is WNHNN and CDR2 SYGVQD (reference sequence). The CDR3 extends over 16 amino acids. The CDR3 DNA is TGCGCCAGCAGGGAGACGACCGGGACAGAAAGCTACGAGCAGTACTTC. This gives the protein CASRETTGTESYEQYF.

This clonotype has ten or more counts. The V and J genes are TRBV20-1 and TRBJ2-7; the match to TRBD1 covers 7 bases. CDR3 length: 13 amino acids. The germline gives CDR1 DFQATT, CDR2 SNEGSKA (reference sequence). Trimming at V came to 5 bases and at J to 7 bases, leaving 11 bases not matched to a gene. The CDR3 DNA reads as TGCAGTGCTTCGGACAGGCCAGCTCGGGAGCAGTACTTC. Its protein is CSASDRPAREQYF.

The chain combines TRBV29-1 with TRBJ1-2; 7 nucleotides line up with TRBD1. The length of the CDR3 is 13 residues. The trim removed 7 bases at V and 0 bases at J, leaving 5 bases unmatched. Germline CDR1 SQVTM, CDR2 ANQGSEA. The CDR3 loop reads CSAVQGSNYGYTF. The CDR3 DNA reads TGCAGCGCCGTACAGGGGTCTAACTATGGCTACACCTTC.

This clonotype was seen ten or more times. The chain joins TRBV6-2 or TRBV6-3 to TRBJ2-1; a weak D match, TRBD2 (5 bases). Between the trimmed V and J ends, which lost 0 bases and 7 bases, there was a span of 13 bases. Germline CDR1 and CDR2: MNHEY and SVGEGT. The CDR3 has 15 amino acids. The CDR3 loop is CASSYSGLTGNEQFF. DNA for the CDR3: TGTGCCAGCAGTTACTCCGGGCTCACGGGAAATGAGCAGTTCTTC.

As to this clonotype: This may arise from a read error, as a much more abundant clone is one base away. The chain recombines TRBV3-1 with TRBJ2-7; 7 positions match TRBD2. The V segment lost 4 bases and the J segment 7 bases; nucleotides outside the gene matches: 13. This CDR3 comprises 15 residues. Germline CDR1 is LGHDT and CDR2 is YNNKEL (reference sequence). In DNA form, the CDR3 reads TGTGCCAGCAGCCCTTCCTTAGGGAGGGCTAGAGAGCAGTACTTC. Its translation: CASSPSLGRAREQYF.

This clonotype was counted many times. The chain couples TRBV27 to TRBJ1-1, with TRBD1 matching 11 bases. J lost 4 bases, V lost 8 bases, and 12 bases had no gene match. This CDR3 is 16 amino acids long. Germline CDR1 reads MNHEY; CDR2 reads SMNVEV (reference sequence). CDR3 sequence (DNA): TGTGCCAGCCGAGCCGGGACAGGGGGGAGTAGCACTGAAGCTTTCTTT. The encoded protein is CASRAGTGGSSTEAFF.

This clonotype was observed a few times. The chain employs TRBV6-1 and TRBJ1-1; D remains ambiguous. CDR3 length: 12 amino acids. The V gene lost 7 bases and the J gene lost 4 bases, with 10 bases spanning the gap. The germline V gene encodes CDR1 MNHNS and CDR2 SASEGT. CDR3 region: CASNRVGTEAFF. The CDR3 DNA reads TGTGCCAGCAATCGAGTTGGCACTGAAGCTTTCTTT.

This clonotype came up many times. The chain is built from TRBV28 and TRBJ1-2, with TRBD1 matching over 9 bases. Germline trimming cut 5 bases from V and 8 bases from J; bases unmatched to any gene: 15. This CDR3 spans 16 amino acids. Germline CDR1 and CDR2: MDHEN and SYDVKM. CDR3 in DNA: TGTGCCAGCAGTCTCTCCGGGACAGGGTTTTTTGGAGGCTACACCTTC. Amino acids: CASSLSGTGFFGGYTF.

This clonotype was picked up many times. The chain combines TRBV5-8 with TRBJ2-7; D is unclear. The CDR3 loop spans 13 amino acids. Trimming removed 5 bases at V and 0 bases at J, with 9 bases between. Germline assignment: CDR1 SGHTS and CDR2 YDEGEE. Here the CDR3 reads CASSYLSSYEQYF. DNA for the CDR3: TGTGCCAGCAGTTATCTTAGCTCCTACGAGCAGTACTTC.

This clonotype was seen ten or more times. This rearrangement joins TRBV6-1 to TRBJ1-5, with TRBD1 as a possible D gene (6 bases). Trimming removed 7 bases from V and 5 bases from J, with 18 bases in between. Germline V gives CDR1 MNHNS, CDR2 SASEGT. The CDR3 has 15 residues. The DNA for the CDR3 is TGTGCCAGCAAGGAAGGACAGTCTGAGGATCAGCCCCAGCATTTT. Amino acids: CASKEGQSEDQPQHF.

This clonotype was counted many times. The chain links TRBV7-9 to TRBJ1-1, with a weak D call TRBD1 (5 bases). The germline V gene encodes CDR1 SEHNR and CDR2 FQNEAQ (reference sequence). V was trimmed by 7 bases and J by 4 bases, leaving 19 bases between them. CDR3 length: 15 residues. The DNA for the CDR3 is TGTGCCAGCACCCAACGCTTGGGGCTGGGCACTGAAGCTTTCTTT. Protein: CASTQRLGLGTEAFF.

This clonotype was counted ten times or more. The chain couples TRBV28 to TRBJ1-1, with D possibly matching TRBD1 (5 bases). There are 14 residues in the CDR3. V lost 7 bases and J lost 1, with 13 bases in between. The germline V gene encodes CDR1 MDHEN and CDR2 SYDVKM. CDR3 coding DNA: TGTGCCAGCACCCCCGGGGGGAGGAACACTGAAGCTTTCTTT. Translation gives CASTPGGRNTEAFF.

This clonotype occurred many times. This chain joins TRBV29-1 and TRBJ2-5, with 8 positions matching TRBD2. V was clipped by 1 base and J by 5 bases; unmatched bases: 3. The germline V gene has CDR1 SQVTM and CDR2 ANQGSEA. This CDR3 is built from 13 residues. The CDR3 loop reads CSVEARLAETQYF. The CDR3 DNA follows: TGCAGCGTTGAAGCCCGACTAGCGGAGACCCAGTACTTC.

As to this clonotype: Likely a read error: the CDR3 ends without its conserved phenylalanine or tryptophan. The gene calls are TRBV20-1 and TRBJ2-2; D is undetermined. V shed 5 bases and J shed 0 bases, with 7 bases lying between them. CDR1 and CDR2 (germline): DFQATT, SNEGSKA (reference sequence). This CDR3 spans 13 amino acids. The DNA for the CDR3 is TGCAGTGCTTTCCCCACGAACACCGGGGAGCTGTTTTCT. The encoded protein is CSAFPTNTGELFS.

This clonotype was recorded at least ten times. The rearrangement joins TRBV20-1 to TRBJ2-1, with no clear D. Germline V gene sequence: CDR1 DFQATT, CDR2 SNEGSKA (reference sequence). CDR3 size: 16 residues. Trimming took 3 bases from V and 2 from J, leaving 17 bases between them. The CDR3 bases are TGCAGTGCTAGGCCCCCATCAGGAGCGACCTACAATGAGCAGTTCTTC. It is translated as CSARPPSGATYNEQFF.

This clonotype was counted many times. The chain recombines TRBV27 with TRBJ1-3; D remains ambiguous. V lost 0 bases, J lost 0 bases, and 3 bases lay in between. The germline V gene encodes CDR1 MNHEY and CDR2 SMNVEV (reference sequence). The CDR3 length is 14 residues. The CDR3 bases are TGTGCCAGCAGTTTATCAGGCTCTGGAAACACCATATATTTT. Its protein product is CASSLSGSGNTIYF.

Comment on this clonotype: The junction and the germline gene differ at one end; a read error may be behind it. The chain carries TRBV6-1 and TRBJ1-3, with 9 positions matching TRBD1. The CDR3 is made up of 18 amino acids. The germline gives CDR1 MNHNS, CDR2 SASEGT. CDR3 DNA sequence: TGTGCCAGCAGAGAAGTGGAGGACAGGGGAGCTACTGGAAACACCATATATTTT. This sequence encodes CASREVEDRGATGNTIYF.

This clonotype was detected many times. V usage is TRBV2 and J usage is TRBJ1-2; D call uncertain. Per germline, CDR1 SNHLY and CDR2 FYNNEI. V shed 4 bases and J shed 4 bases, with 16 bases lying between them. This CDR3 is built from 15 residues. The CDR3 loop reads CASSADPGWGYGYTF. In DNA, the CDR3 is TGTGCCAGCAGTGCGGATCCGGGCTGGGGCTATGGCTACACCTTC. Looking up the rest from reference TRBV2 and TRBJ1-2 gives the full variable domain: EPEVTQTPSHQVTQMGQEVILRCVPISNHLYFYWYRQILGQKVEFLVSFYNNEISEKSEIFDDQFSVERPDGSNFTLKIRSTKLEDSAMYFCASSADPGWGYGYTFGSGTRLTVV.

This clonotype has a count of ten or more. This chain connects TRBV27 to TRBJ1-2; the match to TRBD1 covers 8 bases. The CDR3 has 15 amino acids. With 6 bases clipped from V and 0 bases from J, the junction kept 6 bases outside the gene matches. Germline V gene lookup returns CDR1 MNHEY and CDR2 SMNVEV (reference sequence). CDR3 coding DNA: TGTGCCAGCAGCCTCGACAGGGGAGCTAACTATGGCTACACCTTC. Translated, it gives CASSLDRGANYGYTF.

Points on this clonotype: The CDR3 ends on some other residue instead of the conserved phenylalanine or tryptophan, so this is likely a read error. The CDR3 reads CASSLGWRSSYNEQFY. In DNA form, the CDR3 reads TGTGCCAGCAGCTTAGGGTGGCGAAGCTCCTACAATGAGCAGTTCTAC. The V gene is TRBV11-2, the J gene TRBJ2-1; no reliable D call. The CDR3 is 16 amino acids. V gave up 1 base and J gave up 0 bases, with 10 bases separating them. Germline V CDR1 and CDR2: SGHAT, FQNNGV.

In this sample, this clonotype turned up many times. The V call is TRBV3-1, the J call TRBJ1-4; the D is unclear. This CDR3 spans 15 amino acids. The germline gives CDR1 LGHDT, CDR2 YNNKEL (reference sequence). Deletions cut 3 bases from V and 0 bases from J, with 8 bases between. CDR3 region: CASSQPGTTNEKLFF. The CDR3 DNA follows: TGTGCCAGCAGCCAGCCCGGGACAACTAATGAAAAACTGTTTTTT.

This chain uses TRBV7-9 with TRBJ2-2; TRBD2 matches at 9 bases. Trimming at V came to 6 bases and at J to 4 bases, leaving 12 bases not matched to a gene. This CDR3 has 17 residues. Germline V gives CDR1 SEHNR, CDR2 FQNEAQ (reference sequence). This CDR3 reads CASRRRGLATSTGELFF. The CDR3 nucleotides read TGTGCCAGCAGACGGCGCGGACTAGCGACGAGCACCGGGGAGCTGTTTTTT.